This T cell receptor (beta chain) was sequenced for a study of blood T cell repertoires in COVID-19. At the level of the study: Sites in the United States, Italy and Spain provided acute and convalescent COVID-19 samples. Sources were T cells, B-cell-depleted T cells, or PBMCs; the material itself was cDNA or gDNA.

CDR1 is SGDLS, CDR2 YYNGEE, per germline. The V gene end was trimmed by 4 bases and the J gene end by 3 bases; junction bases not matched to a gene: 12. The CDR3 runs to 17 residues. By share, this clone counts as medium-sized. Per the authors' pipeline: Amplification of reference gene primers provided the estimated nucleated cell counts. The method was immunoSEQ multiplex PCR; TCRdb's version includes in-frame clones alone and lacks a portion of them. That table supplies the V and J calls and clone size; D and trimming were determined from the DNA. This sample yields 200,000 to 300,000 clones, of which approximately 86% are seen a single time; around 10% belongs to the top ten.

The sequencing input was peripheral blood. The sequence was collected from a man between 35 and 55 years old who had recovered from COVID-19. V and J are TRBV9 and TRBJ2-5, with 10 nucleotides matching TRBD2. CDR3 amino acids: CASSPPLNSGGKETQYF. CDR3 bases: TGTGCCAGCAGCCCACCCCTTAATAGCGGGGGGAAAGAGACCCAGTACTTC. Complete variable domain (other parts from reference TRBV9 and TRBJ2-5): DSGVTQTPKHLITATGQRVTLRCSPRSGDLSVYWYQQSLDQGLQFLIQYYNGEERAKGNILERFSAQQFPDLHSELNLSSLELGDSALYFCASSPPLNSGGKETQYFGPGTRLLVL.